This TCR beta chain originates from a study of shared clonotypes between healthy human individuals. On the study more broadly: CD8 memory received one plate per donor, CD8 naive two, CD4 memory three and CD4 naive three.

Investigators divided CD4+ cells into CD45RA+ naive and CD45RA-negative memory subsets. Generated by immunoSEQ multiplex PCR, the TCRdb table keeps only in-frame clones and is missing some. The top ten hold more than 0.9% of the sample, which has over a million clones, around 95% seen once. Sequenced: naive CD4+ T cells sorted from blood. Subset given: CD45RA+ positively selected. The clonotype was recovered from a man younger than 40 in good health.

As DNA, the CDR3 is TGTGCCAGCAGAAAGGGGACAGCCGGGGAGCAGTACTTC. Translated, it gives CASRKGTAGEQYF. The chain is built from TRBV2 and TRBJ2-7, with 7 nucleotides matching TRBD1. CDR1 is SNHLY and CDR2 is FYNNEI in the germline V gene. With V trimmed by 6 bases and J by 7 bases, 9 bases remained unmatched. The CDR3 runs to 13 residues.